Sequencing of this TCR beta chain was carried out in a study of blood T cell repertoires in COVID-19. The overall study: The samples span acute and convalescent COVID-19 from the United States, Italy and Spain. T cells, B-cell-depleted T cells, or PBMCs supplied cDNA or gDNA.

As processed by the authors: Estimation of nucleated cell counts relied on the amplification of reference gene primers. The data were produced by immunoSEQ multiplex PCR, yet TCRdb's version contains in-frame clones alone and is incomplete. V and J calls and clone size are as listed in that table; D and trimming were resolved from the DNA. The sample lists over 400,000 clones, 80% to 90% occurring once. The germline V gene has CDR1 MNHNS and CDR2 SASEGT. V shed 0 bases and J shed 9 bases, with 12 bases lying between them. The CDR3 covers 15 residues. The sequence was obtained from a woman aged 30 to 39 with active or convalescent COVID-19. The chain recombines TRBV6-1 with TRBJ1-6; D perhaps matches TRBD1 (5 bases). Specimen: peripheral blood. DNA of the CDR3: TGTGCCAGCAGTGAAGCATTCCAGGGCCGTTCACCCCTCCACTTT. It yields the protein CASSEAFQGRSPLHF.